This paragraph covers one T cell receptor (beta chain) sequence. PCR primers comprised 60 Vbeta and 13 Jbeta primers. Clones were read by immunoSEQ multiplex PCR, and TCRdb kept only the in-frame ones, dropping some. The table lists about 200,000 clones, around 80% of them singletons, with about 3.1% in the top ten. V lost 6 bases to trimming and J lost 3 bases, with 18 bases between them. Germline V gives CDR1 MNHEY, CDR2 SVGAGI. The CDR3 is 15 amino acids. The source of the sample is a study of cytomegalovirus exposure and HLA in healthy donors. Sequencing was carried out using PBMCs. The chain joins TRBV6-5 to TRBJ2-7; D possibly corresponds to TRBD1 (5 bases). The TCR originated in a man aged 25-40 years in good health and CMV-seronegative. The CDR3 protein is CASSLYQGLDYEQYF. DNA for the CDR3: TGTGCCAGCAGCCTCTACCAGGGTTTAGACTACGAGCAGTACTTC.